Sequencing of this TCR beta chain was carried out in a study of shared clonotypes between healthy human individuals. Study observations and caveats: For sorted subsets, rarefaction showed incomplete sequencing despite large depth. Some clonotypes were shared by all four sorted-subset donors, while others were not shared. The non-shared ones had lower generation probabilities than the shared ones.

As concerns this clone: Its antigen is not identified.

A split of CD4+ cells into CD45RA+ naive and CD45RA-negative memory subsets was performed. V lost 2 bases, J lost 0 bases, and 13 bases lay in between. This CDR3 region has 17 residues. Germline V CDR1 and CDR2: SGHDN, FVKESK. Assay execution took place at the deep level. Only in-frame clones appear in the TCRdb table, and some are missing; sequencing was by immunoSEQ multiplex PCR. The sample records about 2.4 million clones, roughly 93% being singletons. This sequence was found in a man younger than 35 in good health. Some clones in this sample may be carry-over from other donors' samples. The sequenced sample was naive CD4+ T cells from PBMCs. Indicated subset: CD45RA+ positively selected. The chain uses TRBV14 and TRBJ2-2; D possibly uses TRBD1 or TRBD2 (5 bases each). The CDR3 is CASSQRWGPSNTGELFF. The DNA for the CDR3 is TGTGCCAGCAGCCAACGCTGGGGACCCTCGAACACCGGGGAGCTGTTTTTT.